Following are 26 T cell receptor beta chains from one sample sequenced in a study of cytomegalovirus exposure and HLA in healthy donors. The PCR had 60 Vbeta and 13 Jbeta primers. Sequencing was performed with immunoSEQ multiplex PCR; in TCRdb, only in-frame clones are kept and a portion is missing. The table includes hundreds of thousands of clones, approximately 79% detected once. The sample consisted of PBMCs. The source is a girl aged 2-10 years in good health and CMV-seronegative.

The gene calls are TRBV13 and TRBJ1-1, with TRBD1 matching 9 bases. The CDR3 consists of 14 residues. J gave up 5 bases and V 6 bases, and 7 bases lay outside the gene matches. Germline V gene data show CDR1 as PRHDT and CDR2 as FYEKMQ (reference sequence). CDR3 sequence (DNA): TGTGCCAGCAGTATACAGGGGGCGGGAACTGAAGCTTTCTTT. Amino acid sequence: CASSIQGAGTEAFF.

The genes are TRBV27 and TRBJ2-7; 10 nucleotides agree with TRBD1. From germline, CDR1 is MNHEY and CDR2 SMNVEV (reference sequence). The CDR3 spans 15 residues. V lost 8 bases to trimming and J lost 9 bases; unmatched junction nucleotides: 16. The CDR3 loop is CASSSEGQGPIVQYF. CDR3 in DNA: TGTGCCAGCTCGTCGGAGGGACAGGGGCCGATCGTGCAGTACTTC.

The chain recombines TRBV27 with TRBJ1-2; D is unresolved. Germline CDR1 is MNHEY and CDR2 is SMNVEV (reference sequence). Deletions cut 5 bases from V and 7 bases from J, with 14 bases between. The CDR3 spans 13 residues. CDR3 in DNA: TGTGCCAGCAGTCTTTCGAGGGAGGCTGGCTACACCTTC. Protein product: CASSLSREAGYTF.

CDR3 amino acids: CASSPPEFFTGELFF. CDR3 sequence (DNA): TGTGCCAGCAGCCCACCGGAGTTTTTTACCGGGGAGCTGTTTTTT. The chain carries TRBV7-8 and TRBJ2-2, with D unresolved. Deletions cut 5 bases from V and 5 bases from J, with 15 bases between. From germline, CDR1 is SGHVS and CDR2 FQNEAQ. The CDR3 sequence is 15 residues long.

The gene calls are TRBV9 and TRBJ1-3; 7 bases align to TRBD1. The CDR3 covers 15 residues. V was pared by 3 bases and J by 6 bases, with 9 bases of the junction left unmatched. CDR1 SGDLS and CDR2 YYNGEE come from the germline V gene. The CDR3 bases are TGTGCCAGCAGCGACGGGAGGGGGCTTGAAAACACCATATATTTT. Protein sequence: CASSDGRGLENTIYF.

V and J are TRBV25-1 and TRBJ1-1, with 7 positions matching TRBD1. V lost 7 bases to trimming and J lost 1 base; unmatched junction nucleotides: 6. This CDR3 is 14 amino acids long. CDR1 MGHDK and CDR2 SYGVNS come from the germline V gene. The CDR3 spells CASTPRTGNTEAFF. CDR3 bases: TGTGCCAGCACCCCCCGGACAGGGAACACTGAAGCTTTCTTT.

The chain recombines TRBV21-1 with TRBJ1-2; TRBD1 is taken as the D call from the table, unchecked against the DNA. TRBV21-1 corresponds to a pseudogene. The CDR3 is made up of 15 amino acids. The CDR3 protein is CASSPISRGNYGYTF. The CDR3 DNA follows: TGTGCCAGCAGCCCCATATCCAGGGGAAACTATGGCTACACCTTC.

The chain links TRBV5-8 to TRBJ2-5; 7 bases fit TRBD1. The DNA end favors TRBJ2-7, so the J call may be wrong. This CDR3 is 13 amino acids long. In germline, CDR1 is SGHTS, CDR2 YDEGEE. As DNA, the CDR3 is TGTGCCAGCAGCTTTGACAGGGTCTACGAGCAGTACTTC. This sequence encodes CASSFDRVYEQYF.

In this sample, this clone turned up once. The chain couples TRBV7-9 to TRBJ1-2; the match to TRBD1 covers 8 bases. Trimming cost V 5 bases and J 6 bases; bases outside gene matches: 11. In germline, CDR1 is SEHNR, CDR2 FQNEAQ (reference sequence). This CDR3 is built from 15 residues. CDR3 nucleotide sequence: TGTGCCAGCAGCCACGAGACAAACAGGGGGGATGGCTACACCTTC. Its protein is CASSHETNRGDGYTF.

V gene TRBV6-5 combines with J gene TRBJ1-1, with D possibly matching TRBD1 (6 bases). Germline V gives CDR1 MNHEY, CDR2 SVGAGI. The CDR3 totals 13 residues. V shed 7 bases and J shed 0 bases, with 9 bases lying between them. In DNA, the CDR3 is TGTGCCAGCAAAACAGGGATGAACACTGAAGCTTTCTTT. This translates into CASKTGMNTEAFF.

In its sample, this clone was seen once. The gene calls are TRBV2 and TRBJ2-1; TRBD1 matches at 8 bases. The length of the CDR3 is 13 residues. Germline V lookup: CDR1 SNHLY, CDR2 FYNNEI. V trimming: 4 bases; J trimming: 9 bases; junction bases outside the gene matches: 5. CDR3 protein: CASSAPGGVEQFF. The CDR3 coding sequence is TGTGCCAGCAGTGCCCCAGGGGGCGTTGAGCAGTTCTTC. Full variable domain (rest looked up from reference TRBV2 and TRBJ2-1): EPEVTQTPSHQVTQMGQEVILRCVPISNHLYFYWYRQILGQKVEFLVSFYNNEISEKSEIFDDQFSVERPDGSNFTLKIRSTKLEDSAMYFCASSAPGGVEQFFGPGTRLTVL.

The V gene is TRBV6-6, the J gene TRBJ1-2; D is ambiguous. With 5 bases removed from V and 5 bases from J, the gap between germline ends came to 18 bases. Germline values: CDR1 MNHNY, CDR2 SVGAGI (reference sequence). The CDR3 totals 15 residues. This CDR3 reads CASSPPGSRIYGYTF. CDR3 bases: TGTGCCAGCAGTCCGCCTGGGTCGAGGATTTATGGCTACACCTTC.

The chain joins TRBV5-6 to TRBJ2-7, with 7 positions matching TRBD1. This CDR3 has 12 amino acids. The J segment lost 6 bases and the V segment lost 4 bases, leaving 4 bases of the junction unmatched. Germline CDR1 and CDR2: SGHDT and YYEEEE. The CDR3 reads CASSTGQPEQYF. The CDR3 DNA sequence: TGTGCCAGCAGCACGGGACAGCCCGAGCAGTACTTC.

This chain links TRBV11-1 with TRBJ1-1; 7 bases map to TRBD1. With V trimmed by 4 bases and J by 7 bases, 9 bases remained unmatched. The CDR3 contains 14 residues. The germline V gene encodes CDR1 SGHAT and CDR2 FQDESV (reference sequence). The CDR3 DNA reads as TGTGCCAGCAGCTCCCAAATAGGGACAGTTGAAGCTTTCTTT. Translation gives CASSSQIGTVEAFF.

The chain employs TRBV19 and TRBJ2-1; 15 bases are a match to TRBD2. The CDR3 extends over 15 amino acids. The V gene's germline CDR1 is LNHDA and CDR2 SQIVND (reference sequence). After removal of 8 bases from V and 4 bases from J, the junction contained 3 bases not matched to a gene. The DNA for the CDR3 is TGTGCCAGTGGGACTAGCGGGGGGCTATACAATGAGCAGTTCTTC. It yields the protein CASGTSGGLYNEQFF.

The chain has TRBV29-1 and TRBJ1-3; D might be TRBD1 (5 bases). This CDR3 is 17 amino acids long. Germline loops: CDR1 SQVTM, CDR2 ANQGSEA. V was cut by 0 bases and J by 0 bases, with 15 bases left in between. The chain's CDR3 is CSVEDLSRQNSGNTIYF. The CDR3 DNA sequence: TGCAGCGTTGAAGATCTGTCACGACAGAACTCTGGAAACACCATATATTTT. Complete variable domain (other parts from reference TRBV29-1 and TRBJ1-3): SAVISQKPSRDICQRGTSLTIQCQVDSQVTMMFWYRQQPGQSLTLIATANQGSEATYESGFVIDKFPISRPNLTFSTLTVSNMSPEDSSIYLCSVEDLSRQNSGNTIYFGEGSWLTVV.

The chain employs TRBV5-1 and TRBJ2-1; D might be TRBD1 (6 bases). The V end was cut by 4 bases, the J end by 10 bases, with 24 bases between. The CDR3 extends over 16 amino acids. Germline CDR1 is SGHRS and CDR2 is YFSETQ. The CDR3 is CASSGWTDLTLGEQFF. The CDR3 DNA is TGCGCCAGCAGCGGCTGGACAGACCTGACTTTGGGGGAGCAGTTCTTC.

The count of this clone is one. The chain joins TRBV10-2 to TRBJ2-1; TRBD2 aligns across 13 bases. CDR3 size: 15 residues. Germline trimming cut 4 bases from V and 9 bases from J; bases unmatched to any gene: 6. Germline V gene lookup returns CDR1 WSHSY and CDR2 SAAADI. The CDR3 is CASSVMGLAGSEQFF. Here the CDR3 DNA reads TGCGCCAGCAGTGTCATGGGACTAGCGGGAAGTGAGCAGTTCTTC.

The chain is built from TRBV5-1 and TRBJ1-2; D is unclear. CDR3 size: 14 residues. The V end was cut by 4 bases, the J end by 5 bases, with 15 bases between. The germline CDR1 and CDR2 sequences are SGHRS and YFSETQ. The CDR3 DNA is TGCGCCAGCAGCGACGTCCCCAGCGGGTATGGCTACACCTTC. Protein: CASSDVPSGYGYTF.

In this sample, this clone turned up a few times. The chain employs TRBV9 and TRBJ1-2, with 9 nucleotides matching TRBD1. Germline V gives CDR1 SGDLS, CDR2 YYNGEE. The CDR3 totals 15 residues. V gave up 3 bases and J gave up 2 bases; unmatched junction bases: 5. This chain's CDR3 is CASSGLTGGNYGYTF. CDR3 sequence (DNA): TGTGCCAGCAGCGGACTTACAGGGGGCAACTATGGCTACACCTTC. Full variable domain (rest looked up from reference TRBV9 and TRBJ1-2): DSGVTQTPKHLITATGQRVTLRCSPRSGDLSVYWYQQSLDQGLQFLIQYYNGEERAKGNILERFSAQQFPDLHSELNLSSLELGDSALYFCASSGLTGGNYGYTFGSGTRLTVV.

In DNA form, the CDR3 reads TGCGCCAGCAGCCCGACTAGCCGGGCAGATACGCAGTATTTT. It is translated as CASSPTSRADTQYF. This chain links TRBV5-1 with TRBJ2-3; TRBD2 agrees at 7 bases. J lost 4 bases, V lost 4 bases, and 6 bases had no gene match. Germline CDR1 is SGHRS and CDR2 is YFSETQ. CDR3 length: 14 residues. The whole variable domain, filled in from reference TRBV5-1 and TRBJ2-3, reads KAGVTQTPRYLIKTRGQQVTLSCSPISGHRSVSWYQQTPGQGLQFLFEYFSETQRNKGNFPGRFSGRQFSNSRSEMNVSTLELGDSALYLCASSPTSRADTQYFGPGTRLTVL.

This rearrangement joins TRBV10-2 to TRBJ2-4, with D tentatively TRBD2 (5 bases). The germline V gene encodes CDR1 WSHSY and CDR2 SAAADI. CDR3 length: 13 residues. Trimming cost V 2 bases and J 6 bases, with 8 bases left between them. The CDR3 protein is CASSERGVNIQYF. DNA of the CDR3: TGCGCCAGCAGTGAGCGGGGAGTAAACATTCAGTACTTC.

The chain has TRBV7-9 and TRBJ1-3; D gene ambiguous. This CDR3 has 13 amino acids. From germline, CDR1 is SEHNR and CDR2 FQNEAQ (reference sequence). Trimming took off 2 bases at V and 5 bases at J, with 7 bases between the two ends. The CDR3 DNA reads TGTGCCAGCAGCTTAAACACCCGAAACACCATATATTTT. This translates into CASSLNTRNTIYF.

In this sample, this clone turned up once. V is TRBV6-5 and J is TRBJ1-4; a possible D gene is TRBD1 (5 bases). The germline gives CDR1 MNHEY, CDR2 SVGAGI. Trimming stripped 6 bases from V and 8 bases from J, with 10 bases between. The CDR3 consists of 12 residues. For the CDR3, the DNA is TGTGCCAGCAGGCAGGGTGGGGAAAAACTGTTTTTT. Protein: CASRQGGEKLFF.

CDR3 in amino acids: CASSIDHSNEQFF. The CDR3 region has the DNA TGTGCCAGTAGTATAGATCACAGCAATGAGCAGTTCTTC. This chain joins TRBV19 and TRBJ2-1; D call uncertain. Per the germline V gene, CDR1 is LNHDA and CDR2 is SQIVND (reference sequence). Trimming removed 0 bases at V and 6 bases at J, with 6 bases between. The CDR3 consists of 13 residues.

Only a few counts were recorded for this clone. V usage is TRBV7-2 and J usage is TRBJ1-1, with D uncertain. The CDR3 length is 18 residues. Between the trimmed V and J ends, which lost 4 bases and 1 base, there was a span of 22 bases. The germline V gene encodes CDR1 SGHTA and CDR2 FQGNSA. This CDR3 reads CASSSLPFLEISNTEAFF. The CDR3, as DNA: TGTGCCAGCAGCTCTCTCCCGTTTTTGGAGATTTCGAACACTGAAGCTTTCTTT.